This TCR beta chain appears in the sequencing data of a study of T-cell memory formation after mild COVID-19. Each CDR3 protein gets one entry after TCRdb re-called the 5' RACE reads with MiXCR. This table has about 560,000 distinct CDR3 sequences, around 15% appearing once. CDR3 size: 15 residues. Per germline, CDR1 SGDLS and CDR2 YYNGEE. The V segment lost 5 bases and the J segment 8 bases; nucleotides outside the gene matches: 11. This sequence was found in an adult woman who had mild COVID-19 (a few samples of this study predate the infection). Cell type and time point are not known. Sequenced material: PBMCs or a T cell subset sorted from them (not recorded which). The chain joins TRBV9 to TRBJ2-1; 9 bases line up with TRBD2. The CDR3 region has the DNA TGTGCCAGCAGACCCGGGTTAGCGGGGGTCCATGAGCAGTTCTTC. Translation gives CASRPGLAGVHEQFF. The whole variable domain, remainder taken from reference TRBV9 and TRBJ2-1, is DSGVTQTPKHLITATGQRVTLRCSPRSGDLSVYWYQQSLDQGLQFLIQYYNGEERAKGNILERFSAQQFPDLHSELNLSSLELGDSALYFCASRPGLAGVHEQFFGPGTRLTVL.